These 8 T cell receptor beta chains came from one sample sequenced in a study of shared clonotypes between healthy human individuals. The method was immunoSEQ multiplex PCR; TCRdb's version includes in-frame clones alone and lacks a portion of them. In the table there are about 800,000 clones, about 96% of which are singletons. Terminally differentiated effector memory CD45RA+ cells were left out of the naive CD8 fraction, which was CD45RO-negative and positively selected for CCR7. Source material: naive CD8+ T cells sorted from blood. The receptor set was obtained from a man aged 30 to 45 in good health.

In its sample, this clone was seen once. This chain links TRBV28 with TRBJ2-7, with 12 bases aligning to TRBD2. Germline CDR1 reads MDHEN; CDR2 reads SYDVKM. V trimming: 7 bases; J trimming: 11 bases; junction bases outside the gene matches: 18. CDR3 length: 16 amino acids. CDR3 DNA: TGTGCCAGCAACCGATCGACCGGGACTAGCGGGTTTCTTGAGTACTTC. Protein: CASNRSTGTSGFLEYF.

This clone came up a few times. The CDR3 nucleotides read TGTGCCAGCAGCTTAGAGACAGAAGATGGAAACACCATATATTTT. Translating it yields CASSLETEDGNTIYF. This chain connects TRBV13 to TRBJ1-3, with D possibly matching TRBD1 (5 bases). CDR3 length: 15 amino acids. V was pared by 1 base and J by 3 bases, with 10 bases between. Looked up from germline, CDR1 is PRHDT and CDR2 is FYEKMQ (reference sequence).

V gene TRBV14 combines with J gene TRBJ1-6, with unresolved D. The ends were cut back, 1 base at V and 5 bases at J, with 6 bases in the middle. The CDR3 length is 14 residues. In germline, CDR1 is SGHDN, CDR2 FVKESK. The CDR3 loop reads CASSQAGNNSPLHF. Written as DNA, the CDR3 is TGTGCCAGCAGCCAAGCTGGGAATAATTCACCCCTCCACTTT.

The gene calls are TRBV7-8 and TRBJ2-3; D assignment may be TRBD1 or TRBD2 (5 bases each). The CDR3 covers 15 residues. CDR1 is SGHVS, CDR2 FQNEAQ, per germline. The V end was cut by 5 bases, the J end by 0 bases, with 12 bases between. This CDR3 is CASSPGTKSTDTQYF. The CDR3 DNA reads TGTGCCAGCAGCCCGGGGACCAAAAGCACAGATACGCAGTATTTT.

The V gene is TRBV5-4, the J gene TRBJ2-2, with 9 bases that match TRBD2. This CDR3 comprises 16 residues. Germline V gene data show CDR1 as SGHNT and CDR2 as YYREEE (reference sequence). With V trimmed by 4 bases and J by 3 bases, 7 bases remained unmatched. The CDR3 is CASSHSGSPDTGELFF. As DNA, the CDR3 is TGTGCCAGCAGCCATAGCGGGAGTCCCGACACCGGGGAGCTGTTTTTT.

This chain's CDR3 is CASDRVDNQPQHF. The CDR3 DNA reads TGTGCCAGCGACAGGGTTGACAATCAGCCCCAGCATTTT. The chain couples TRBV19 to TRBJ1-5, with 7 bases fitting TRBD1. The germline gives CDR1 LNHDA, CDR2 SQIVND (reference sequence). CDR3 length equals 13 residues. V gave up 9 bases and J gave up 3 bases; unmatched junction bases: 5.

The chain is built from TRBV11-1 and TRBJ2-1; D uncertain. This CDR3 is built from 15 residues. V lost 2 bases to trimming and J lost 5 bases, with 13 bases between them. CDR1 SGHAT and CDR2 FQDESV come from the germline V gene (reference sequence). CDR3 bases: TGTGCCAGCAGCTTACGCCATCCCCAGAACAATGAGCAGTTCTTC. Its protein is CASSLRHPQNNEQFF.

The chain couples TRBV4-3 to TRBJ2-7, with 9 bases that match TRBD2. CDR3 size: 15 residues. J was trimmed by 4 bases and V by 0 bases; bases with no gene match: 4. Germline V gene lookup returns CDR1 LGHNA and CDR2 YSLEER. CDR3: CASSQDTAGGYEQYF. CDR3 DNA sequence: TGCGCCAGCAGCCAAGATACGGCGGGAGGGTACGAGCAGTACTTC.